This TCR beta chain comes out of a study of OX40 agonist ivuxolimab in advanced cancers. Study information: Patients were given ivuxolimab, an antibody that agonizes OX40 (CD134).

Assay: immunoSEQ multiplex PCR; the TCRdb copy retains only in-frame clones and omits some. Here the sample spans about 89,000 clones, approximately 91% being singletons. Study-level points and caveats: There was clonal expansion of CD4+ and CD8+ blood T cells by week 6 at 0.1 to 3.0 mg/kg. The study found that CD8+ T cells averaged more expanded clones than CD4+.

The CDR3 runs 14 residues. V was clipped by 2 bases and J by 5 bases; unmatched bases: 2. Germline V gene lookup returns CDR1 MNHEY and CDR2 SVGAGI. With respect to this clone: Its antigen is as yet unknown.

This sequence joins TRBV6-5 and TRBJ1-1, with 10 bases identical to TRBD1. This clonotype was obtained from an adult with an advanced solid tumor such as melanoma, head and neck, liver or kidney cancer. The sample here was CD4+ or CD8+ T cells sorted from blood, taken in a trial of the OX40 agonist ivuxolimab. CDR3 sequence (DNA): TGTGCCAGCAGTTACGAGGACAGGGGGACTGAAGCTTTCTTT. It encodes CASSYEDRGTEAFF.